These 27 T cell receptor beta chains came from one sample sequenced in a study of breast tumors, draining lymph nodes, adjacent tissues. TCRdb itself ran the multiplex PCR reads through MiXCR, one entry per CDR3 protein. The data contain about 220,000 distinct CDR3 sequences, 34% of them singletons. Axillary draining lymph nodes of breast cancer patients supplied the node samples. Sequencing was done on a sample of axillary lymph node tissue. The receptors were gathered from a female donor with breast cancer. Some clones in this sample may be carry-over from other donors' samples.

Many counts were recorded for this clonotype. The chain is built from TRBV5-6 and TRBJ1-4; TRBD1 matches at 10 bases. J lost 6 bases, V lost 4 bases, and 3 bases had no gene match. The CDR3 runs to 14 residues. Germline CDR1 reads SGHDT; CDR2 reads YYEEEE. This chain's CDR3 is CASSGTGEDEKLFF. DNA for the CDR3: TGTGCCAGCAGCGGGACAGGGGAGGATGAAAAACTGTTTTTT.

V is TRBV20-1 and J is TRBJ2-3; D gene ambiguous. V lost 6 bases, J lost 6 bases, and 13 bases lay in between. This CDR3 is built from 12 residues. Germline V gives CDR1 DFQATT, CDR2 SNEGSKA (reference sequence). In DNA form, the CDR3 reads TGCAGTGCCAGTGGGGTAAGGGATACGCAGTATTTT. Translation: CSASGVRDTQYF.

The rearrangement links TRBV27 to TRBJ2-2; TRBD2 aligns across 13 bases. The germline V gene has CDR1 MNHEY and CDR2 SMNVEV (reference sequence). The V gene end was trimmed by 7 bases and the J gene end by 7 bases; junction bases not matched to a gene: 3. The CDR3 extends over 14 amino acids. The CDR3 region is CASMRTSGSGELFF. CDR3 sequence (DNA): TGTGCCAGCATGAGGACTAGCGGGAGCGGGGAGCTGTTTTTT.

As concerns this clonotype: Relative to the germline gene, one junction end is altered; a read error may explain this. CDR3 nucleotide sequence: TGTGCCAGCAGGTTCGAGGGCTCCTCCGAGCAGTACTTC. This translates into CASRFEGSSEQYF. This rearrangement joins TRBV11-2 to TRBJ2-7; TRBD2 might be the D (5 bases). The CDR3 totals 13 residues. Germline V lookup: CDR1 SGHAT, CDR2 FQNNGV.

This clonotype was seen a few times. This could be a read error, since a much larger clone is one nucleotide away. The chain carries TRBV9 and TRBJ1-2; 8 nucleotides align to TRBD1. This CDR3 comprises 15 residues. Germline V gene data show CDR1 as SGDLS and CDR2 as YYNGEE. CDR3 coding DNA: TGTGCCAGCAGCCCTCGGGACAGGAACAACTATGGCTCCACCTTC. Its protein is CASSPRDRNNYGSTF.

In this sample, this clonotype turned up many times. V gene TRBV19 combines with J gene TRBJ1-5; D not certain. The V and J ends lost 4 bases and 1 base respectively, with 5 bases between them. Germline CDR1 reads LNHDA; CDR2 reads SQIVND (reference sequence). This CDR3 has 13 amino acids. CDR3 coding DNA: TGTGCCAGTAGTACGATAAGCAATCAGCCCCAGCATTTT. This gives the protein CASSTISNQPQHF.

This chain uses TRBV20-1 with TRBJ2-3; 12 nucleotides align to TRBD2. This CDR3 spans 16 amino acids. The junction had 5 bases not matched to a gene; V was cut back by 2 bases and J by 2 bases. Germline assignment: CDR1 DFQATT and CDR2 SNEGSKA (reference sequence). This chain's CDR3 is CSARPTSGGFTDTQYF. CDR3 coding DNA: TGCAGTGCTAGACCTACTAGCGGGGGGTTCACAGATACGCAGTATTTT.

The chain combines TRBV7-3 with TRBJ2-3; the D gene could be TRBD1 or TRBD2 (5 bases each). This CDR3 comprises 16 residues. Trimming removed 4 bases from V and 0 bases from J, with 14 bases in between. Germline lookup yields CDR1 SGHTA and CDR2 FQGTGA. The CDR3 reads CASSSTVRDSTDTQYF. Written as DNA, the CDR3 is TGTGCCAGCAGCTCCACGGTCCGGGACAGCACAGATACGCAGTATTTT.

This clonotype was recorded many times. CDR3 DNA: TGTGCCAGCAGTTACTATGGCGGGTCCTACGAGCAGTACTTC. Residues: CASSYYGGSYEQYF. The rearrangement joins TRBV6-5 to TRBJ2-7; maybe TRBD2 (5 bases). Germline V gene lookup returns CDR1 MNHEY and CDR2 SVGAGI. This CDR3 comprises 14 residues. V was shortened by 1 base and J by 1 base, with 8 bases between the two germline ends.

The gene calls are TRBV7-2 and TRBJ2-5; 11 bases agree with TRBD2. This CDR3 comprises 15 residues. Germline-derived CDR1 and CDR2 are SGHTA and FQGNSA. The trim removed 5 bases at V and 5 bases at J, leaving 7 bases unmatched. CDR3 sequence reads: CASSLLAGGAETQYF. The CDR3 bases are TGTGCCAGCAGCCTCCTAGCGGGGGGCGCGGAGACCCAGTACTTC.

This CDR3 reads CASSYSARGSSPLHF. The CDR3 bases are TGTGCCAGCAGTTACTCGGCTAGGGGGAGTTCACCCCTCCACTTT. The V and J genes are TRBV6-6 and TRBJ1-6; a weak D match, TRBD1 (6 bases). Trimming shortened V by 0 bases and J by 9 bases, and 12 bases separated the two germline ends. Germline CDR1 MNHNY, CDR2 SVGAGI (reference sequence). The CDR3 spans 15 residues.

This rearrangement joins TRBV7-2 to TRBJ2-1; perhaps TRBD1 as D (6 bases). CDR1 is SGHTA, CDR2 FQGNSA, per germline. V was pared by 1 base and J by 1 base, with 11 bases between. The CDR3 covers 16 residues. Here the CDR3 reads CASSLGWDKSYNEQFF. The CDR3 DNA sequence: TGTGCCAGCAGCTTAGGCTGGGACAAGTCCTACAATGAGCAGTTCTTC.

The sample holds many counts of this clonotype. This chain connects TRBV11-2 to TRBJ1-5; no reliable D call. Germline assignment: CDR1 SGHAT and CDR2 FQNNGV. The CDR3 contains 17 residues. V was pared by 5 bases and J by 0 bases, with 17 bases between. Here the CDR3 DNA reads TGTGCCAGCAGCCTTCCGGGGAGAAAACATAGCAATCAGCCCCAGCATTTT. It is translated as CASSLPGRKHSNQPQHF.

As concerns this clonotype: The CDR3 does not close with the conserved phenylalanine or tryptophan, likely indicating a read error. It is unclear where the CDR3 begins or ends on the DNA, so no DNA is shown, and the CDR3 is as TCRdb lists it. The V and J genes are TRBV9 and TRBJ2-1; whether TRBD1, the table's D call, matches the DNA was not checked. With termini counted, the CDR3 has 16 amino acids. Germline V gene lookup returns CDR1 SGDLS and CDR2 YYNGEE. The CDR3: CASSVVAGETYNEQIS.

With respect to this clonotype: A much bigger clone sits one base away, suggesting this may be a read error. CDR3 sequence: CAGSQYWSSYNEQFF. DNA of the CDR3: TGTGCCGGCAGCCAGTACTGGAGCTCCTACAATGAGCAGTTCTTC. This chain joins TRBV12-5 and TRBJ2-1, with D unresolved. Per the germline V gene, CDR1 is LGHNT and CDR2 is FRNRAP. This CDR3 region has 15 residues.

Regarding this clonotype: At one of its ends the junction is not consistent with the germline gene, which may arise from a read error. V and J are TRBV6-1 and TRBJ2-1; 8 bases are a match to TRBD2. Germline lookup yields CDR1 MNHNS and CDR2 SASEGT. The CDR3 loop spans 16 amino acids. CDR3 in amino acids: CASSQAAGGSLNEQFF. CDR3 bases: TGTGCCAGCAGTCAAGCGGCGGGGGGATCCCTCAATGAGCAGTTCTTC.

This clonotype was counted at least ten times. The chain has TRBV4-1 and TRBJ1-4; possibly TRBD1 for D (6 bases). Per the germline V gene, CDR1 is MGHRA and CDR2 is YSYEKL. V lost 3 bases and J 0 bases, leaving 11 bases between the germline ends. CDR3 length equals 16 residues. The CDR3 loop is CASSQGHGATNEKLFF. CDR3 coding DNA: TGCGCCAGCAGCCAGGGACACGGAGCAACTAATGAAAAACTGTTTTTT.

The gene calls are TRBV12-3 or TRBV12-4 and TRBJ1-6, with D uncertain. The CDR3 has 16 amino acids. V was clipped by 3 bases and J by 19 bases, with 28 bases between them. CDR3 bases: TGTGCCAGCAGTTTCCCCGCAGCCGATGGCTGCGGCCCACTTCACTTT. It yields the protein CASSFPAADGCGPLHF.

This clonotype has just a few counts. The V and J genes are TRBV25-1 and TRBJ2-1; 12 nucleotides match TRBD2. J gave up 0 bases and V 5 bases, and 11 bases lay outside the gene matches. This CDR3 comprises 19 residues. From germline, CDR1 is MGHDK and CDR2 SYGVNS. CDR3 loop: CASSPGLAGPQSSYNEQFF. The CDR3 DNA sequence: TGTGCCAGCAGTCCAGGACTAGCGGGACCACAGAGCTCCTACAATGAGCAGTTCTTC.

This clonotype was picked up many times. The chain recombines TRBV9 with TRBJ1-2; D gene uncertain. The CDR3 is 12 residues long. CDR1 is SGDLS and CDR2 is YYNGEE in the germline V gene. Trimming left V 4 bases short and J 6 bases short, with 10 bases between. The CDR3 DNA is TGTGCCAGCAGCCTAGGATATGATGGCTACACCTTC. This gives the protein CASSLGYDGYTF.

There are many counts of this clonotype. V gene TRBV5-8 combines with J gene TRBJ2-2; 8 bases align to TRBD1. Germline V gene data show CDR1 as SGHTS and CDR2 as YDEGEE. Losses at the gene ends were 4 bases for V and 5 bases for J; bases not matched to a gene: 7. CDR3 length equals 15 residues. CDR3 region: CASSVGTGNTGELFF. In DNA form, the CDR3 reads TGTGCCAGCAGCGTAGGGACAGGAAATACCGGGGAGCTGTTTTTT.

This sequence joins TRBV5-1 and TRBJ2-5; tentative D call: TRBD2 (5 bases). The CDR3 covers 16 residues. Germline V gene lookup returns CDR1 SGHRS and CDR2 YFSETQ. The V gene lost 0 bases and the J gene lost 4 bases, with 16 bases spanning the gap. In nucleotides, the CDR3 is TGCGCCAGCAGCTTGGAAGGACCACTAGGCGTAGAGACCCAGTACTTC. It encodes CASSLEGPLGVETQYF.

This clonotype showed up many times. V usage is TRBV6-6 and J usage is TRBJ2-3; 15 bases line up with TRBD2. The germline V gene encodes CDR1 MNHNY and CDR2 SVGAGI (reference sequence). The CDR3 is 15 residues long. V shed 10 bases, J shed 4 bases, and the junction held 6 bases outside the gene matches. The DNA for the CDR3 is TGTGCCACCGGACTAGCGGGAGGGGGGGCAGATACGCAGTATTTT. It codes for CATGLAGGGADTQYF.

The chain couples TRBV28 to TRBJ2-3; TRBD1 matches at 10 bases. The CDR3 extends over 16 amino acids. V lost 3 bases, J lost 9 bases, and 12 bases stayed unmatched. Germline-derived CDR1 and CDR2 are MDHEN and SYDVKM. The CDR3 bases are TGTGCCAGCAGTTTGGGGACAGGGGATCGGCGGTTAACGCAGTATTTT. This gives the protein CASSLGTGDRRLTQYF.

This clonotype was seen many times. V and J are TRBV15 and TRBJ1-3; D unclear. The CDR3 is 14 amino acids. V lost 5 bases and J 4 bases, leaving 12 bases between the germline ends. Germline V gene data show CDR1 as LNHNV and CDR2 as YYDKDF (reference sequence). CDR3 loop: CATSRPVNGNTIYF. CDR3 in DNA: TGTGCCACCAGCCGACCTGTGAACGGAAACACCATATATTTT.

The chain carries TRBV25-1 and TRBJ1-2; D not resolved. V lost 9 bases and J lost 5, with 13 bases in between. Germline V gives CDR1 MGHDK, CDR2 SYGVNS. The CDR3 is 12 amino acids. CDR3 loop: CARGTPRYGYTF. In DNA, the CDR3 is TGTGCCAGAGGAACACCCCGTTATGGCTACACCTTC.

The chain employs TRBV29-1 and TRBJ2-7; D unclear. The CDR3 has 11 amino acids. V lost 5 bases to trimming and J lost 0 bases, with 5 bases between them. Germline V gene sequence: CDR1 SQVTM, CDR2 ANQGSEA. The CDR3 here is CSVRTSYEQYF. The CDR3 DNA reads TGCAGCGTTCGGACCTCCTACGAGCAGTACTTC.